This T cell receptor beta chain was identified in a study of beta chain features in type 1 diabetes (dated by TCRdb to the late 2010s). With regard to the full study: No differences in mean age, gender distribution, total cell number or subset yield were found between patients and healthy donors. A total of roughly 100,000,000 sorted cells were examined across all samples, and the number of cells per subset was strongly correlated with RNA yield. The study compared TCRB repertoires of sorted circulating CD4+ T cell subsets between recently diagnosed type 1 diabetes patients and matched healthy donors. Regulatory and stem cell-like memory subsets were isolated from only 8 patients and roughly eight healthy donors, whereas naive and central memory subsets came from all 30 or so donors.

The entire isolated RNA was reverse transcribed using the High Capacity cDNA Reverse Transcription Kit, and thus expressed TCRB transcripts were sequenced. Naive, central memory and regulatory T cell samples underwent deep immunoSEQ sequencing, averaging about 3.57 million total reads per sample. Sorted cells were lysed in RLT buffer and RNA was extracted with DNase-treated RNeasy Micro or Mini kits, depending on cell number. Each cell subset was processed on its own to prevent cross-contamination, while patient and healthy donor samples were processed together. Using the immunoSEQ multiplex PCR, TCRB sequences were amplified from cDNA into 87-bp fragments spanning the CDR3 region. Sequencing of the amplicons was performed on the Illumina HiSeq platform. The authors' pipeline ran thus. Synthetic template baselines were used to correct PCR bias computationally, reads within Hamming distance 2 were collapsed together, and singletons that could not be merged were discarded. Reads were aligned against IMGT to assign V, D and J genes, CDR3 length and insertions or deletions at six rearrangement sites. Within each subset, clonotype counts were normalized to sorted cell number, and only after that were true diversity and Gini coefficients computed with the tcR R package. Repertoire sharing was quantified using the overlap coefficient calculated on TCRB nucleotide sequences. Out-of-frame TCRB sequences from naive cells were analyzed to stand in for the pre-selection repertoire. The clones in this table, taken by TCRdb from immuneACCESS, are in-frame only. Not every clone is retained; where verified, under half of the shortfall comes from an unresolved V gene, and the cause of the rest is unknown. V and J calls and clone size are copied from that table; D and trimming were computed from the DNA. The sample table records 450,000 or so clones; around 10% of these occur just once. The ten largest account for about 0.045% of the sample.

Comment on this clone: Its antigen is not yet known. No clone much larger than this one lies a single base away; base qualities are absent.

Each donor gave one peripheral blood draw, averaging roughly 100 mL, which was collected into heparinised tubes. Using a panel that included CD45RO, CCR7, CD25, CD127, CD95 and CD27, naive, central memory, regulatory and stem cell-like memory CD4+ T cells were sorted on a BD FACSAria II. Purity was above 95% for every sorted population. PBMCs were isolated right away by Lymphoprep density gradient centrifugation and were stained directly, without culture. So that batch effects would be minimized, each experiment stained and sorted samples in pairs, pairing one healthy donor with one patient. General findings and caveats noted by the study authors: The naive, central memory and regulatory TCRB repertoires appeared to resemble one another more closely among patients than among healthy donors. Type 1 diabetes patients showed a moderate but significant shortening of TCRB CDR3 length in all four CD4+ subsets. PCR might favor shorter templates, but patient and control samples were amplified and corrected together, so any skew would affect both groups equally. At VDJ recombination sites, patients with type 1 diabetes made fewer insertions and deleted more nucleotides, a pattern implying thymic rearrangement abnormalities. Because cDNA was sequenced instead of genomic DNA, activated cells with high expression could be over-represented, although the groups did not differ in activation or CD3 levels. Because small numbers of individuals were included in the HLA sub-analyses, any influence of HLA type on TCRB rearrangement was left unresolved.

Sequenced material: naive CD4+ T cells from blood. Per the publication, the cell subset or site label means: true naive CD4+ T cells. The clonotype originates from a woman between 18 and 29 years old in good health.

The DNA sequence reads TGTGCCAGCAGCCCAAGGCCGTCTAGCGGGAGCACAGATACGCAGTATTTT. Translated, it reads CASSPRPSSGSTDTQYF. The chain employs TRBV9 and TRBJ2-3, with 8 bases aligning to TRBD2. Relative to germline, V is missing 4 bases and J is missing 0 bases, with 10 bases of the junction outside any gene match. Reading from cysteine to phenylalanine, the CDR3 counts 17 amino acids. Kept here is only the CDR3 DNA, which spans 51 bases and is read in frame from base 1. Via the germline V gene, CDR1 is SGDLS and CDR2 YYNGEE.